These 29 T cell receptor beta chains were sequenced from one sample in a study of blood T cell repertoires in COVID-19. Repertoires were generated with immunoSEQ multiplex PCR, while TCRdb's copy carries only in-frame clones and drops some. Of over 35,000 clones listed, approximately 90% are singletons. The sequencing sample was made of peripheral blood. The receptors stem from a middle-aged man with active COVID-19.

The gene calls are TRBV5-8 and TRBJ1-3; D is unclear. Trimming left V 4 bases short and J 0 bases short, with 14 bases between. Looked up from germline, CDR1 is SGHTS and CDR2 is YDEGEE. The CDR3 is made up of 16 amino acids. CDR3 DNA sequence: TGTGCCAGCAGCACCCGGGATCTAGGCTCTGGAAACACCATATATTTT. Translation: CASSTRDLGSGNTIYF. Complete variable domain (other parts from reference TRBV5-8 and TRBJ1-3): EAGVTQSPTHLIKTRGQQATLRCSPISGHTSVYWYQQALGLGLQFLLWYDEGEERNRGNFPPRFSGRQFPNYSSELNVNALELEDSALYLCASSTRDLGSGNTIYFGEGSWLTVV.

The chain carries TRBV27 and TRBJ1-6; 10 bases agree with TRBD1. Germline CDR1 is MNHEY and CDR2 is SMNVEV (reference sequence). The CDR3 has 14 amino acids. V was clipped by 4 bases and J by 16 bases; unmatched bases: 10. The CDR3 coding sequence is TGTGCCAGCAGTTCCAGGGACAGGGGCTACTATCTCCACTTT. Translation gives CASSSRDRGYYLHF.

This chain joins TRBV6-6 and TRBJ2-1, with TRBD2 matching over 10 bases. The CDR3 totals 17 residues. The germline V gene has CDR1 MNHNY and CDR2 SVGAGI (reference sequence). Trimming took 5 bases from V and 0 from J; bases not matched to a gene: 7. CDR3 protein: CASSPSSGRRSYNEQFF. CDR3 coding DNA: TGTGCCAGCAGTCCGAGTAGCGGGAGGCGCTCCTACAATGAGCAGTTCTTC.

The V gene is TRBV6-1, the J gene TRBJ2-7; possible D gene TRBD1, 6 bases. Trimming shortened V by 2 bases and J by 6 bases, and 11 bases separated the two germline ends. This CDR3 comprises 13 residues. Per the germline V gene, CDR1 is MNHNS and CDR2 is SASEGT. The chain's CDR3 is CASSERWTAEQYF. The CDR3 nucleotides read TGTGCCAGCAGTGAACGCTGGACAGCCGAGCAGTACTTC.

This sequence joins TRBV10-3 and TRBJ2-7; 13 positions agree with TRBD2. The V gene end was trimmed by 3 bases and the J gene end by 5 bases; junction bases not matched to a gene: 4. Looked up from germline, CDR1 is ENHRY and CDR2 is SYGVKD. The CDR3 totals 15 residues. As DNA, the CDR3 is TGTGCCATCAGTGATTTCGGACTAGCGGGAGACGAGCAGTACTTC. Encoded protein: CAISDFGLAGDEQYF.

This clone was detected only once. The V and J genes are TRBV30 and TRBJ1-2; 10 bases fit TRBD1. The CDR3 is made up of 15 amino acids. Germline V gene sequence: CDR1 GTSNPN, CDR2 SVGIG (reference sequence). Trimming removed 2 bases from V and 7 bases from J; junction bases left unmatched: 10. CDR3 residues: CAWSLTGGASGGYTF. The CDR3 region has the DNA TGTGCCTGGAGTCTGACAGGGGGCGCGTCGGGTGGCTACACCTTC.

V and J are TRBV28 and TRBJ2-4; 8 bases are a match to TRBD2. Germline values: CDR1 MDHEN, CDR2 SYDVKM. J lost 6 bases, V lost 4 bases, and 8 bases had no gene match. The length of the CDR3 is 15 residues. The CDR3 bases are TGTGCCAGCAGTTCCGGAGCGGGAGTGGGAAACATTCAGTACTTC. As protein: CASSSGAGVGNIQYF.

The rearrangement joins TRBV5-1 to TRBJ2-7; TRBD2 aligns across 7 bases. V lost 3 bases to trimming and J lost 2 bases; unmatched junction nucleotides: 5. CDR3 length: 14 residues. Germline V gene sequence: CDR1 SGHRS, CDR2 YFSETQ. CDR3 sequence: CASSSKAGTYEQYF. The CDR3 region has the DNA TGCGCCAGCAGCTCTAAAGCGGGGACCTACGAGCAGTACTTC.

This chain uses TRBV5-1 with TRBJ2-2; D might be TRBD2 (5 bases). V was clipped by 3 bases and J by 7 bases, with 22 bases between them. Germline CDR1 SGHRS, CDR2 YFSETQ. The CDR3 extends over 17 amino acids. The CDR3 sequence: CASSSPFEVGVSGELFF. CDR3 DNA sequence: TGCGCCAGCAGCTCGCCTTTTGAGGTCGGGGTGAGCGGGGAGCTGTTTTTT. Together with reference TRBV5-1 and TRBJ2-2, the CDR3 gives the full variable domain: KAGVTQTPRYLIKTRGQQVTLSCSPISGHRSVSWYQQTPGQGLQFLFEYFSETQRNKGNFPGRFSGRQFSNSRSEMNVSTLELGDSALYLCASSSPFEVGVSGELFFGEGSRLTVL.

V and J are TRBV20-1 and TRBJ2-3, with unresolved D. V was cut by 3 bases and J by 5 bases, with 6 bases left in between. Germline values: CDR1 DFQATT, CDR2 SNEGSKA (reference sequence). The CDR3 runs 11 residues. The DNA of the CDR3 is TGCAGTGCTAGGTTTCTAGATACGCAGTATTTT. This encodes CSARFLDTQYF.

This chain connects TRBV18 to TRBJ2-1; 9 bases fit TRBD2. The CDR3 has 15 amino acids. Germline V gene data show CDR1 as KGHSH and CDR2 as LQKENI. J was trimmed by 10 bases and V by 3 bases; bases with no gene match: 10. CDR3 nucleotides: TGTGCCAGCTCACCTCTGACGGGACTAGCCGGGGAGCAGTTCTTC. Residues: CASSPLTGLAGEQFF.

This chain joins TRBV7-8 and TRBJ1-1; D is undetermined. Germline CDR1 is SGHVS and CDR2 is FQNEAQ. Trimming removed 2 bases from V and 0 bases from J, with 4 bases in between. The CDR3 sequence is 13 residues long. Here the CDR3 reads CASSLSMNTEAFF. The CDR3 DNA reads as TGTGCCAGCAGCTTATCAATGAACACTGAAGCTTTCTTT.

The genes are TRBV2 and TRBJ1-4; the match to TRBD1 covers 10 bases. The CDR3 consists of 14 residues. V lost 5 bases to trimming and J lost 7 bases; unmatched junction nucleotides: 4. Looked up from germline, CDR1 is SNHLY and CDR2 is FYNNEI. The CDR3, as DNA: TGTGCCAGCAGTTCAGACAGGGGGCTTGAAAAACTGTTTTTT. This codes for CASSSDRGLEKLFF.

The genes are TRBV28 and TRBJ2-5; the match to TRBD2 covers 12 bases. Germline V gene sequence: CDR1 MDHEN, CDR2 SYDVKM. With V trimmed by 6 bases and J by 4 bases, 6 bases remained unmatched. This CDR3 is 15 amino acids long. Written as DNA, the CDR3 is TGTGCCAGCAGCCAGCGGACTAGCGGGACAGAGACCCAGTACTTC. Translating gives CASSQRTSGTETQYF.

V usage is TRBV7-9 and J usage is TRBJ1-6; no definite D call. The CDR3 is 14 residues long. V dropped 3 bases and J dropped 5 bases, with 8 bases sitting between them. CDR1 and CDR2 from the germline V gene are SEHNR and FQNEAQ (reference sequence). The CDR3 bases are TGTGCCAGCAGCTTTATCCGGGATAATTCACCCCTCCACTTT. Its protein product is CASSFIRDNSPLHF.

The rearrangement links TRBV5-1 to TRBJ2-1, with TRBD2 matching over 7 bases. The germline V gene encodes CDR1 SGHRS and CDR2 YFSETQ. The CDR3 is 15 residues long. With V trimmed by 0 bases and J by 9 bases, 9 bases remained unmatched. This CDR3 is CASSLGGYSGLEQFF. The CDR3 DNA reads TGCGCCAGCAGCTTGGGGGGATATAGCGGGCTTGAGCAGTTCTTC. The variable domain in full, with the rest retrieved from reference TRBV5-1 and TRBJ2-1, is KAGVTQTPRYLIKTRGQQVTLSCSPISGHRSVSWYQQTPGQGLQFLFEYFSETQRNKGNFPGRFSGRQFSNSRSEMNVSTLELGDSALYLCASSLGGYSGLEQFFGPGTRLTVL.

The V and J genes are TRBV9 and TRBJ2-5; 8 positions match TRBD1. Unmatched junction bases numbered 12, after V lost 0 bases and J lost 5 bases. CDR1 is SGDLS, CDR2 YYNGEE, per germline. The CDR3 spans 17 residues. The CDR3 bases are TGTGCCAGCAGCGTAGCTCCAGGGGGCGTCAAAACGGAGACCCAGTACTTC. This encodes CASSVAPGGVKTETQYF.

CDR3 loop: CASSWSDRGDEQYF. The CDR3 DNA follows: TGCGCCAGCAGCTGGTCTGACAGGGGCGACGAGCAGTACTTC. The rearrangement uses TRBV5-1 and TRBJ2-7; 8 bases are a match to TRBD1. Per the germline V gene, CDR1 is SGHRS and CDR2 is YFSETQ. V lost 3 bases, J lost 5 bases, and 7 bases stayed unmatched. CDR3 length: 14 amino acids.

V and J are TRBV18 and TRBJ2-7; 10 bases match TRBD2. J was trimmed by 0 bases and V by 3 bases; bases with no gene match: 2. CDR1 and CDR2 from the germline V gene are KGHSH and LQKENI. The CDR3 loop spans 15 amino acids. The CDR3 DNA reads TGTGCCAGCTCACCCTTAGCGGGAGGCTCCTACGAGCAGTACTTC. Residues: CASSPLAGGSYEQYF.

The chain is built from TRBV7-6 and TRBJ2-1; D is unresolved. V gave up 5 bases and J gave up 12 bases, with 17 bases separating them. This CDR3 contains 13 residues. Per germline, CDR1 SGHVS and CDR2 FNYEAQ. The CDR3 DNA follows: TGTGCCAGCAGCGAACCGGGTACTATTTGGCAGTTCTTC. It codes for CASSEPGTIWQFF.

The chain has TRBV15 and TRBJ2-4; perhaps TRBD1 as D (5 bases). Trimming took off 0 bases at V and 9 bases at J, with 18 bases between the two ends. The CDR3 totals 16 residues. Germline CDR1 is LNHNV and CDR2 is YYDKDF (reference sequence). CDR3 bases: TGTGCCACCAGCAGAGATCAGGCACCCAGGGCAGGCATTCAGTACTTC. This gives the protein CATSRDQAPRAGIQYF.

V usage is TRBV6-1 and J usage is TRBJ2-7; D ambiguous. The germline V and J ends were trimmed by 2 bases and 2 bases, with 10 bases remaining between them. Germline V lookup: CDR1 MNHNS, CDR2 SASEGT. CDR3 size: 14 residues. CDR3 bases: TGTGCCAGCAGTGAAATTGGCAGAACCTACGAGCAGTACTTC. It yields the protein CASSEIGRTYEQYF.

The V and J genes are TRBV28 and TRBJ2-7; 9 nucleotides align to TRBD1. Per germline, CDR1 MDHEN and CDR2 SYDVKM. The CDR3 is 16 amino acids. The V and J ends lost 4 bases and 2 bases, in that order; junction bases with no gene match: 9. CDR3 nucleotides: TGTGCCAGCAGTTCAACAGGGGGCAGGAACGCCTACGAGCAGTACTTC. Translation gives CASSSTGGRNAYEQYF.

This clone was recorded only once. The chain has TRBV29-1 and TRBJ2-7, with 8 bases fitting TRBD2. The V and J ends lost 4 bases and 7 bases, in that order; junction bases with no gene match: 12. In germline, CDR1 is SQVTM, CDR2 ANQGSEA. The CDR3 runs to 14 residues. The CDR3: CSVASDSLAGEQYF. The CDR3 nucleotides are TGCAGCGTTGCCTCGGACAGCTTAGCGGGGGAGCAGTACTTC.

CDR3 loop: CASSPPWEQGTSKGAFF. Written as DNA, the CDR3 is TGTGCCAGCTCACCACCGTGGGAACAGGGGACGTCCAAGGGAGCTTTCTTT. This chain connects TRBV18 to TRBJ1-1; 7 positions agree with TRBD1. The CDR3 has 17 residues. Germline-derived CDR1 and CDR2 are KGHSH and LQKENI. The V gene end was trimmed by 0 bases and the J gene end by 10 bases; junction bases not matched to a gene: 17.

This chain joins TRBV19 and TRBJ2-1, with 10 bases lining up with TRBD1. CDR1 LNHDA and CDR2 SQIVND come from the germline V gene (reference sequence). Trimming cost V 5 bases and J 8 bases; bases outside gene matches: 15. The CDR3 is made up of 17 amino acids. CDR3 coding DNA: TGTGCCAGTAGTGCCCACCCCGACAGGGGGCTTGCGGATGAGCAGTTCTTC. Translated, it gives CASSAHPDRGLADEQFF.

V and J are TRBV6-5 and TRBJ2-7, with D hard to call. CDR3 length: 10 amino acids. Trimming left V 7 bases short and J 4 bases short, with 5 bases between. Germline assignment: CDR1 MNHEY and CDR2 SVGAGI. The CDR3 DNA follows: TGTGCCAGCAAAGAGTACGAGCAGTACTTC. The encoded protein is CASKEYEQYF.

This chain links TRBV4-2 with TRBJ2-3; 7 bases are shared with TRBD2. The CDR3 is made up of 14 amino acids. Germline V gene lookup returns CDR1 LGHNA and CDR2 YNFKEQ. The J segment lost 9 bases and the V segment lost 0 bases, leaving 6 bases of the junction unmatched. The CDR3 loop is CASSQDPDSGTQYF. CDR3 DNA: TGTGCCAGCAGCCAAGATCCAGATAGCGGGACGCAGTATTTT.

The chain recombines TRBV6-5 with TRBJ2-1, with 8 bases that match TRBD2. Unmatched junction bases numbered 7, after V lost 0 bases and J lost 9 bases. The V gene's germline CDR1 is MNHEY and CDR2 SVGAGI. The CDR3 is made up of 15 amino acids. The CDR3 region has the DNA TGTGCCAGCAGTTACTCAAAGCGGGAGAGCCTTGAGCAGTTCTTC. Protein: CASSYSKRESLEQFF.